This TCR beta chain was retrieved from a study of cytomegalovirus exposure and HLA in healthy donors. Whole-study context: A preliminary data release comprised around 85 million unique TCRs obtained from HLA-typed donors. Regarding the study as a whole: There was a cluster of highly shared sequence variants that was likely a sequencing artifact. Rarity held for most TCR sequences, but there were some public TCRs that occurred in many donors. Associated with HLA alleles at 0.05 false discovery rate in a later analysis were 16,951 TCR beta sequences.

On this clone: The antigen is unknown.

60 Vbeta and 13 Jbeta primers were used in PCR. Sequenced by immunoSEQ multiplex PCR; TCRdb stores in-frame clones only, minus some. The table records fewer than 150,000 clones, roughly 71% of them present only once. This clonotype was obtained from a young man in good health and CMV-seropositive. Sequencing was performed on PBMCs.

CDR3 amino acids: CASSRMGASGGYEQYF. The DNA of the CDR3 is TGTGCCAGCAGTAGGATGGGGGCTAGCGGGGGATACGAGCAGTACTTC. V and J are TRBV28 and TRBJ2-5, with 10 bases identical to TRBD2. The tail of the sequence fits TRBJ2-7 better, so the J call may be wrong. The CDR3 contains 16 residues. Germline CDR1 MDHEN, CDR2 SYDVKM.